Given below is one T cell receptor beta chain in context. Assay: immunoSEQ multiplex PCR; the TCRdb copy retains only in-frame clones and omits some. The data hold approximately 39,000 clones, with about 94% observed a single time. The sample originates from a study of T cell changes during pregnancy in multiple sclerosis. Trimming removed 7 bases from V and 2 bases from J; junction bases left unmatched: 1. The CDR3 totals 13 residues. In germline, CDR1 is LNHDA, CDR2 SQIVND (reference sequence). This sequence was found in a female donor with multiple sclerosis, enrolled in a pregnancy study. Sequencing used CD4+ T cells from peripheral blood mononuclear cells, obtained in the second trimester of pregnancy. The V gene is TRBV19, the J gene TRBJ1-5; 8 nucleotides align to TRBD1. CDR3 in DNA: TGTGCCAGTACGGACAGGGGCAATCAGCCCCAGCATTTT. Protein: CASTDRGNQPQHF.